The next 18 T cell receptor beta chains were all read from a single sample in a study of blood T cell repertoires in COVID-19. Profiling relied on immunoSEQ multiplex PCR, and the TCRdb table lists in-frame clones only, not all of them. Of about 350,000 clones listed, roughly nine tenths are singletons. Specimen: peripheral blood. The receptors derive from a woman aged 55-75 years with COVID-19, enrolled during active disease.

The chain employs TRBV30 and TRBJ2-2; D unresolved. Per the germline V gene, CDR1 is GTSNPN and CDR2 is SVGIG (reference sequence). This CDR3 has 15 amino acids. V gave up 4 bases and J gave up 1 base, with 13 bases separating them. CDR3 in DNA: TGTGCCTGGAACGGAATAGCCTGGAACACCGGGGAGCTGTTTTTT. Translating it yields CAWNGIAWNTGELFF. Full variable domain (missing parts from reference TRBV30 and TRBJ2-2): SQTIHQWPATLVQPVGSPLSLECTVEGTSNPNLYWYRQAAGRGLQLLFYSVGIGQISSEVPQNLSASRPQDRQFILSSKKLLLSDSGFYLCAWNGIAWNTGELFFGEGSRLTVL.

The V call is TRBV10-3, the J call TRBJ2-3, with TRBD1 matching 7 bases. This CDR3 has 16 amino acids. V was clipped by 6 bases and J by 0 bases; unmatched bases: 9. Germline CDR1 ENHRY, CDR2 SYGVKD. The CDR3 coding sequence is TGTGCCATCAGAAGACAGGGCGGAACTAGCACAGATACGCAGTATTTT. Translated, it gives CAIRRQGGTSTDTQYF.

The chain recombines TRBV19 with TRBJ2-3; D possibly corresponds to TRBD1 (6 bases). The CDR3 covers 18 residues. Trimming removed 5 bases at V and 1 base at J, with 22 bases between. The germline gives CDR1 LNHDA, CDR2 SQIVND (reference sequence). CDR3 residues: CASSVGGELEGGTDTQYF. CDR3 coding DNA: TGTGCCAGTAGTGTCGGTGGGGAATTAGAGGGGGGCACAGATACGCAGTATTTT. The full variable domain, its missing parts supplied by reference TRBV19 and TRBJ2-3, is DGGITQSPKYLFRKEGQNVTLSCEQNLNHDAMYWYRQDPGQGLRLIYYSQIVNDFQKGDIAEGYSVSREKKESFPLTVTSAQKNPTAFYLCASSVGGELEGGTDTQYFGPGTRLTVL.

The CDR3 bases are TGTGCCAGCTCACGGACCGGGATAAACACCGGGGAGCTGTTTTTT. This codes for CASSRTGINTGELFF. V and J are TRBV18 and TRBJ2-2; TRBD2 might be the D (5 bases). This CDR3 contains 15 residues. Germline V gene sequence: CDR1 KGHSH, CDR2 LQKENI. Trimming removed 4 bases from V and 2 bases from J, with 11 bases in between. The entire variable domain, with the rest obtained from reference TRBV18 and TRBJ2-2, is as follows: NAGVMQNPRHLVRRRGQEARLRCSPMKGHSHVYWYRQLPEEGLKFMVYLQKENIIDESGMPKERFSAEFPKEGPSILRIQQVVRGDSAAYFCASSRTGINTGELFFGEGSRLTVL.

The chain carries TRBV6-5 and TRBJ2-2, with 12 bases aligning to TRBD2. CDR3 length: 14 amino acids. The germline CDR1 and CDR2 sequences are MNHEY and SVGAGI. V trimming: 11 bases; J trimming: 4 bases; junction bases outside the gene matches: 5. This CDR3 is CAGSGLAGTGELFF. CDR3 bases: TGTGCCGGATCGGGACTAGCGGGCACCGGGGAGCTGTTTTTT.

V and J are TRBV5-1 and TRBJ1-4; TRBD1 matches at 8 bases. Germline CDR1 and CDR2: SGHRS and YFSETQ. V was clipped by 4 bases and J by 8 bases; unmatched bases: 7. The CDR3 totals 14 residues. CDR3 protein: CASSLTGVGEKLFF. As DNA, the CDR3 is TGCGCCAGCAGCCTGACAGGGGTCGGCGAAAAACTGTTTTTT.

The genes are TRBV5-6 and TRBJ2-3; tentative D call: TRBD1 (5 bases). CDR3 length equals 13 residues. Trimming shortened V by 5 bases and J by 2 bases, and 9 bases separated the two germline ends. CDR1 is SGHDT and CDR2 is YYEEEE in the germline V gene. CDR3 protein: CASRTGLTDTQYF. Written as DNA, the CDR3 is TGTGCCAGCAGAACAGGTCTCACAGATACGCAGTATTTT.

This clone was seen once. The gene calls are TRBV5-5 and TRBJ2-7; D is perhaps TRBD2 (5 bases). Germline V gene lookup returns CDR1 SGHKS and CDR2 YYEKEE (reference sequence). The length of the CDR3 is 12 residues. The germline V and J ends were trimmed by 1 base and 5 bases, with 7 bases remaining between them. CDR3 residues: CASSLLGDEQYF. The CDR3 coding sequence is TGTGCCAGCAGCTTGCTCGGGGACGAGCAGTACTTC.

V gene TRBV9 combines with J gene TRBJ1-6, with D possibly being TRBD1 (6 bases). Trimming left V 3 bases short and J 5 bases short, with 12 bases between. Germline-derived CDR1 and CDR2 are SGDLS and YYNGEE. The CDR3 contains 15 residues. The CDR3 loop is CASSALQGDNSPLHF. The CDR3 coding sequence is TGTGCCAGCAGCGCACTACAGGGAGATAATTCACCCCTCCACTTT. The full variable domain, completed using reference TRBV9 and TRBJ1-6, is DSGVTQTPKHLITATGQRVTLRCSPRSGDLSVYWYQQSLDQGLQFLIQYYNGEERAKGNILERFSAQQFPDLHSELNLSSLELGDSALYFCASSALQGDNSPLHFGNGTRLTVT.

The gene calls are TRBV18 and TRBJ1-6, with D possibly being TRBD1 (5 bases). Looked up from germline, CDR1 is KGHSH and CDR2 is LQKENI. With 2 bases removed from V and 7 bases from J, the gap between germline ends came to 12 bases. The CDR3 runs to 15 residues. CDR3 loop: CASSPAMGRNSPLHF. The CDR3 DNA reads TGTGCCAGCTCACCAGCGATGGGGCGGAATTCACCCCTCCACTTT.

This chain connects TRBV6-5 to TRBJ1-2; 9 positions match TRBD1. V shed 8 bases and J 3 bases; nucleotides not matched to a gene: 7. This CDR3 is built from 14 residues. Germline V lookup: CDR1 MNHEY, CDR2 SVGAGI. Here the CDR3 reads CASETGGADYGYTF. The CDR3 DNA is TGTGCCAGCGAAACAGGGGGCGCTGACTATGGCTACACCTTC.

Here the CDR3 DNA reads TGTGCCAGCAGCGTTGAGGGGACAGCCTCCTACGAGCAGTACTTC. It encodes CASSVEGTASYEQYF. The V gene is TRBV9, the J gene TRBJ2-7, with 7 bases that match TRBD1. Trimming took 2 bases from V and 0 from J; bases not matched to a gene: 5. Germline CDR1 reads SGDLS; CDR2 reads YYNGEE. CDR3 length equals 15 residues.

The rearrangement links TRBV5-1 to TRBJ2-2; D is unclear. There are 12 residues in the CDR3. V was shortened by 4 bases and J by 5 bases, with 6 bases between the two germline ends. Germline CDR1 SGHRS, CDR2 YFSETQ. The CDR3 coding sequence is TGCGCCAGCAGCATAGAGACCGGGGAGCTGTTTTTT. This encodes CASSIETGELFF.

The J gene is TRBJ1-2, the V gene TRBV20-1; no clear D gene. V was clipped by 2 bases and J by 3 bases, with 4 bases between them. Germline CDR1 DFQATT, CDR2 SNEGSKA (reference sequence). The CDR3 extends over 11 amino acids. The CDR3, as DNA: TGCAGTGCTAGACGGGACTATGGCTACACCTTC. This translates into CSARRDYGYTF.

The rearrangement links TRBV12-5 to TRBJ2-7; 8 bases map to TRBD1. The CDR3 spans 14 residues. Germline lookup yields CDR1 LGHNT and CDR2 FRNRAP. V was clipped by 5 bases and J by 4 bases; unmatched bases: 7. CDR3 sequence (DNA): TGTGCTAGTGGTGTAGGACAGGGTACGTACGAGCAGTACTTC. Translated: CASGVGQGTYEQYF.

A note on this clone: One end of the junction is discordant with germline, which a read error may explain. The chain recombines TRBV7-8 with TRBJ2-7; D is undetermined. The CDR3 loop spans 11 amino acids. Germline V CDR1 and CDR2: SGHVS, FQNEAQ. The CDR3 region is CASSYSHEQYF. The CDR3 DNA reads TGTGCCAGCAGCTACTCCCACGAGCAGTACTTC.

This clone was seen only a few times. The chain recombines TRBV5-1 with TRBJ1-1; 8 positions agree with TRBD1. The CDR3 runs 15 residues. CDR1 and CDR2 (germline): SGHRS, YFSETQ. V lost 5 bases, J lost 0 bases, and 6 bases stayed unmatched. CDR3: CASRTGTGLNTEAFF. DNA of the CDR3: TGCGCCAGCAGAACCGGGACAGGCCTGAACACTGAAGCTTTCTTT.

The rearrangement joins TRBV7-2 to TRBJ1-6; TRBD1 might be the D (5 bases). V was clipped by 1 base and J by 7 bases, with 17 bases between them. The CDR3 runs to 17 residues. Per germline, CDR1 SGHTA and CDR2 FQGNSA. CDR3 in amino acids: CASSLGAPGMGNSPLHF. In DNA form, the CDR3 reads TGTGCCAGCAGCTTAGGGGCGCCAGGGATGGGGAATTCACCCCTCCACTTT.